This record looks at one T cell receptor (beta chain) sequence and its context. Antigen unknown. The data were obtained in a study of cytomegalovirus exposure and HLA in healthy donors. Study observations and caveats: It was likely that a cluster of highly shared sequence variants was a sequencing artifact. Earlier analysis yielded a pattern in which most TCR beta V segments were productive about 90% or about 30% of the time.

Amplification used 60 Vbeta primers and 13 Jbeta primers. Repertoires were generated with immunoSEQ multiplex PCR, while TCRdb's copy carries only in-frame clones and drops some. Here the sample spans around 150,000 clones, 60% to 75% being singletons. V was clipped by 3 bases and J by 2 bases, with 17 bases between them. Germline assignment: CDR1 LNHNV and CDR2 YYDKDF (reference sequence). CDR3 length: 17 residues. The sequenced material came from PBMCs. This receptor was obtained from a woman between 45 and 65 years old in good health and CMV-seropositive. The V gene is TRBV15, the J gene TRBJ1-5, with TRBD1 as a possible D gene (6 bases). The CDR3 DNA follows: TGTGCCACCAGCAGGGGGAAGGGGGAAGGGGGCAATCAGCCCCAGCATTTT. Translation gives CATSRGKGEGGNQPQHF.